These T cell receptor beta chains were read from a single sample in a study of blood T cell repertoires in COVID-19. This table comes from immunoSEQ multiplex PCR, and its TCRdb copy is limited to in-frame clones, with some not included. Of about 240,000 clones detected, roughly 79% appear once; the ten largest clones hold roughly 7.4%. The sample taken for sequencing was peripheral blood. The origin of the receptors is a woman aged 80 or over with COVID-19, enrolled during active disease. Both conserved end residues are part of each CDR3. Fields, in order: clone size, D gene, J gene, V gene, CDR3 DNA, CDR3 protein. D genes are given only for firm matches. Rows give clone size only sometimes, using once, few, many, or a class for an expanded clone.

abundance: few
d_gene: TRBD2
j_gene: TRBJ2-1
v_gene: TRBV7-2
CDR3nt: TGTGCCAGCAGCTTTCGCGGGGGGGGGACCTACAATGAGCAGTTCTTC
CDR3aa: CASSFRGGGTYNEQFF

abundance: NA
d_gene: NA
j_gene: TRBJ1-2
v_gene: TRBV5-6
CDR3nt: TGTGCCAGCAGCTTGGCAGCGAGAGGCTACACCTTC
CDR3aa: CASSLAARGYTF

abundance: NA
d_gene: NA
j_gene: TRBJ1-6
v_gene: TRBV9
CDR3nt: TGTGCCAGCAGCGTAGACCCCCACACGATTTCACCCCTCCACTTT
CDR3aa: CASSVDPHTISPLHF

abundance: many
d_gene: NA
j_gene: TRBJ1-2
v_gene: TRBV6-2/TRBV6-3
CDR3nt: TGTGCCAGCAGTTATTCAGGGCGCTATGGCTACACCTTC
CDR3aa: CASSYSGRYGYTF

abundance: few
d_gene: NA
j_gene: TRBJ1-5
v_gene: TRBV7-2
CDR3nt: TGTGCCAGCAGCTTAGCACAGGTCAATCAGCCCCAGCATTTT
CDR3aa: CASSLAQVNQPQHF

abundance: NA
d_gene: TRBD1
j_gene: TRBJ2-2
v_gene: TRBV25-1
CDR3nt: TGTGCCAGCAGAAAGGACAGGGCGAACACCGGGGAGCTGTTTTTT
CDR3aa: CASRKDRANTGELFF

abundance: once
d_gene: NA
j_gene: TRBJ2-7
v_gene: TRBV7-2
CDR3nt: TGTGCCAGCAGCTTAGAATACACCAGCGAGCAGTACTTC
CDR3aa: CASSLEYTSEQYF

abundance: NA
d_gene: TRBD1
j_gene: TRBJ2-2
v_gene: TRBV19
CDR3nt: TGTGCCAGTAGTATTCCGGGACAGGGGGCCGGGGAGCTGTTTTTT
CDR3aa: CASSIPGQGAGELFF

abundance: NA
d_gene: TRBD1
j_gene: TRBJ1-3
v_gene: TRBV5-6
CDR3nt: TGTGCCAGCAGCTTGGCCAGGGGGAGAGGAAACACCATATATTTT
CDR3aa: CASSLARGRGNTIYF

abundance: NA
d_gene: NA
j_gene: TRBJ2-5
v_gene: TRBV7-3
CDR3nt: TGTGCCAGCAGCTTGGGAGATCGAGAGACCCAGTACTTC
CDR3aa: CASSLGDRETQYF

abundance: NA
d_gene: TRBD2
j_gene: TRBJ2-7
v_gene: TRBV5-1
CDR3nt: TGCGCCAGCAGCTTAGCGGGGGGCCCCTACGAGCAGTACTTC
CDR3aa: CASSLAGGPYEQYF

abundance: NA
d_gene: TRBD1
j_gene: TRBJ2-3
v_gene: TRBV11-2
CDR3nt: TGTGCCAGCAGCTCGACAGGGCTTACAGATACGCAGTATTTT
CDR3aa: CASSSTGLTDTQYF

abundance: NA
d_gene: NA
j_gene: TRBJ2-3
v_gene: TRBV5-4
CDR3nt: TGTGCCAGCAGCTTGGGCTTTGGGGGAGGCAGCACAGATACGCAGTATTTT
CDR3aa: CASSLGFGGGSTDTQYF

abundance: NA
d_gene: NA
j_gene: TRBJ2-4
v_gene: TRBV19
CDR3nt: TGTGCCAGTAGTAACTATGAGGGATACAAAAACATTCAGTACTTC
CDR3aa: CASSNYEGYKNIQYF

abundance: NA
d_gene: TRBD2
j_gene: TRBJ2-1
v_gene: TRBV4-1
CDR3nt: TGCGCCAGCAGCCAAGAGGCCAGCGGGAGAATCGGTGAGCAGTTCTTC
CDR3aa: CASSQEASGRIGEQFF

abundance: NA
d_gene: NA
j_gene: TRBJ1-2
v_gene: TRBV19
CDR3nt: TGTGCCAGTAGTATACAGGGGAGAGGTAACTATGGCTACACCTTC
CDR3aa: CASSIQGRGNYGYTF

abundance: NA
d_gene: TRBD2
j_gene: TRBJ2-1
v_gene: TRBV6-6
CDR3nt: TGTGCCAGCAGTTACTTTGGACTAGCGGGAGATAATGAGCAGTTCTTC
CDR3aa: CASSYFGLAGDNEQFF

abundance: NA
d_gene: NA
j_gene: TRBJ1-1
v_gene: TRBV7-3
CDR3nt: TGTGCCAGCAGCTTAACGTCGGCAGGCACTGAAGCTTTCTTT
CDR3aa: CASSLTSAGTEAFF

abundance: NA
d_gene: NA
j_gene: TRBJ2-2
v_gene: TRBV6-4
CDR3nt: TGTGCCAGCAAGATGGGACAGAACACCGGGGAGCTGTTTTTT
CDR3aa: CASKMGQNTGELFF

abundance: NA
d_gene: TRBD1
j_gene: TRBJ1-2
v_gene: TRBV5-8
CDR3nt: TGTGCCAGCAGCTTCCTCCGGACAGGGACTCATGGCTACACCTTC
CDR3aa: CASSFLRTGTHGYTF

abundance: few
d_gene: TRBD2
j_gene: TRBJ2-3
v_gene: TRBV24-1
CDR3nt: TGTGCCACCAGTGATTTGACTAGCGGGAGGAGCACAGATACGCAGTATTTT
CDR3aa: CATSDLTSGRSTDTQYF

abundance: NA
d_gene: TRBD2
j_gene: TRBJ2-5
v_gene: TRBV5-1
CDR3nt: TGCGCCAGCAGCCCCGGGACTAGCGGGGGTGAGACCCAGTACTTC
CDR3aa: CASSPGTSGGETQYF

abundance: NA
d_gene: NA
j_gene: TRBJ1-5
v_gene: TRBV5-6
CDR3nt: TGTGCCAGCAGCTTGGAAGGACACAATCAGCCCCAGCATTTT
CDR3aa: CASSLEGHNQPQHF

abundance: NA
d_gene: NA
j_gene: TRBJ1-2
v_gene: TRBV6-5
CDR3nt: TGTGCCAGCAGAAGTAACAGGGCCACAGGGGGCTACACCTTC
CDR3aa: CASRSNRATGGYTF

abundance: NA
d_gene: TRBD2
j_gene: TRBJ2-1
v_gene: TRBV19
CDR3nt: TGTGCCAGCCGATCGACTAGCGGGAGGCCCGGCGGCTACAATGAGCAGTTCTTC
CDR3aa: CASRSTSGRPGGYNEQFF

abundance: NA
d_gene: NA
j_gene: TRBJ2-4
v_gene: TRBV3-1/TRBV3-2
CDR3nt: TGTGCCAGCAGCCAAGAGCTTAGCACCTATGCAGCCAAAAACATTCAGTACTTC
CDR3aa: CASSQELSTYAAKNIQYF

abundance: NA
d_gene: NA
j_gene: TRBJ1-4
v_gene: TRBV28
CDR3nt: TGTGCCAGCAGTACAGGGTCGGCAGGGGAAGAAAAACTGTTTTTT
CDR3aa: CASSTGSAGEEKLFF

abundance: NA
d_gene: TRBD2
j_gene: TRBJ2-3
v_gene: TRBV5-4
CDR3nt: TGTGCCAGCAGCGTTCCGGGACTAGGGGGAGATACGCAGTATTTT
CDR3aa: CASSVPGLGGDTQYF

abundance: NA
d_gene: TRBD2
j_gene: TRBJ2-3
v_gene: TRBV14
CDR3nt: TGTGCCAGCAGCCAAGATTTTGGGACTAGCGGGAGGGCGTGTTGGGGCACAGATACGCAGTATTTT
CDR3aa: CASSQDFGTSGRACWGTDTQYF

abundance: NA
d_gene: TRBD2
j_gene: TRBJ2-7
v_gene: TRBV7-9
CDR3nt: TGTGCCAGCAGCTTAGCGAGCCAGCGGGGGGCCTACGAGCAGTACTTC
CDR3aa: CASSLASQRGAYEQYF

abundance: few
d_gene: TRBD1
j_gene: TRBJ1-2
v_gene: TRBV6-2/TRBV6-3
CDR3nt: TGTGCCAGCAGTACCCCGGGACAGGGTATCTATGGCTACACCTTC
CDR3aa: CASSTPGQGIYGYTF

abundance: NA
d_gene: TRBD1
j_gene: TRBJ1-5
v_gene: TRBV30
CDR3nt: TGTGCCTGGAAAGGGACAGGTAGTCAGCCCCAGCATTTT
CDR3aa: CAWKGTGSQPQHF

abundance: NA
d_gene: NA
j_gene: TRBJ1-1
v_gene: TRBV7-2
CDR3nt: TGTGCCAGCAGCTTACTCCCCAGGGACTTGAACACTGAAGCTTTCTTT
CDR3aa: CASSLLPRDLNTEAFF

abundance: NA
d_gene: TRBD2
j_gene: TRBJ2-7
v_gene: TRBV6-1
CDR3nt: TGTGCCAGCAGTGAAAGGACTAGCGGGTCCCGTCTATCCTACGAGCAGTACTTC
CDR3aa: CASSERTSGSRLSYEQYF

abundance: NA
d_gene: NA
j_gene: TRBJ2-3
v_gene: TRBV5-4
CDR3nt: TGTGCCAGCAGCTTGGATCCTAGCACAGATACGCAGTATTTT
CDR3aa: CASSLDPSTDTQYF

abundance: NA
d_gene: NA
j_gene: TRBJ1-1
v_gene: TRBV25-1
CDR3nt: TGTGCCAGTCGGGGAGACAACACTGAAGCTTTCTTT
CDR3aa: CASRGDNTEAFF

abundance: NA
d_gene: NA
j_gene: TRBJ1-1
v_gene: TRBV6-5
CDR3nt: TGTGCCAGCAGTTACAGCGGGGGGAAGATCACTGAAGCTTTCTTT
CDR3aa: CASSYSGGKITEAFF

abundance: NA
d_gene: NA
j_gene: TRBJ1-4
v_gene: TRBV7-9
CDR3nt: TGTGCCAGCAGCCTAGGCCCTGGGAGTGAAAAACTGTTTTTT
CDR3aa: CASSLGPGSEKLFF

abundance: NA
d_gene: TRBD1
j_gene: TRBJ2-7
v_gene: TRBV18
CDR3nt: TGTGCCAGCTCACCAATGAAGTTCCCCGGACAGGCCATCTCCTACGAGCAGTACTTC
CDR3aa: CASSPMKFPGQAISYEQYF

abundance: NA
d_gene: NA
j_gene: TRBJ1-1
v_gene: TRBV10-2
CDR3nt: TGCGCCAGCCGACCGACGGGTAGCACTGAAGCTTTCTTT
CDR3aa: CASRPTGSTEAFF

abundance: few
d_gene: TRBD1
j_gene: TRBJ2-3
v_gene: TRBV11-3
CDR3nt: TGTGCCAGCAGCTTAGGCGGGACAGGGACAGATACGCAGTATTTT
CDR3aa: CASSLGGTGTDTQYF

abundance: NA
d_gene: NA
j_gene: TRBJ1-5
v_gene: TRBV6-1
CDR3nt: TGTGCCAGCAGTGAAGGGGGGCGTAGCAATCAGCCCCAGCATTTT
CDR3aa: CASSEGGRSNQPQHF

abundance: NA
d_gene: NA
j_gene: TRBJ2-3
v_gene: TRBV4-3
CDR3nt: TGCGCCAGCAGCCAAGGCGGGGCTACGTCTTCGCAGTATTTT
CDR3aa: CASSQGGATSSQYF

abundance: NA
d_gene: NA
j_gene: TRBJ2-7
v_gene: TRBV2
CDR3nt: TGTGCCAGCAGTGGGTTTGGCACAATTCAAACCTACGAGCAGTACTTC
CDR3aa: CASSGFGTIQTYEQYF

abundance: NA
d_gene: TRBD2
j_gene: TRBJ2-2
v_gene: TRBV4-1
CDR3nt: TGCGCCAGCTCTTGGAGCGGGGGAAACACCGGGGAGCTGTTTTTT
CDR3aa: CASSWSGGNTGELFF

abundance: NA
d_gene: NA
j_gene: TRBJ1-4
v_gene: TRBV30
CDR3nt: TGTGCCTGGAGTGTAGGAGGTGAAAAACTGTTTTTT
CDR3aa: CAWSVGGEKLFF

abundance: NA
d_gene: TRBD1
j_gene: TRBJ1-4
v_gene: TRBV2
CDR3nt: TGTGCCAGCAGGATACAGGGGGTCCTTAATGAAAAACTGTTTTTT
CDR3aa: CASRIQGVLNEKLFF